A selection of T cell receptor beta chains follows, all from one sample in a study of T cells in localized non-small cell lung cancer. Produced via immunoSEQ multiplex PCR; TCRdb's table is partial and in-frame only. The table lists 45,000 to 55,000 clones, about nine tenths of them singletons, with 15% to 20% in the top ten. The source material was peripheral blood, sampled before any cancer treatment. All receptors derive from a male donor older than 55 with stage III squamous cell lung carcinoma. The CDR3 runs from the conserved cysteine through the conserved F or W. A D gene is named only where the DNA matches it firmly. Not all rows give a size; the values are once, few, many and, for expanded clones, a class.

cdr3_nt | cdr3_aa | v_call | clone_size | j_call | d_call
TGCAGCGCGAGGACAGGGGCCACCGGGGAGCTGTTTTTT | CSARTGATGELFF | TRBV29-1 | NA | TRBJ2-2 | TRBD1
TGCGCCAGCAGCTTGGATAGTTCACCCCTCCACTTT | CASSLDSSPLHF | TRBV5-1 | NA | TRBJ1-6 | NA
TGTGCCAGCAGCAAAGTTCCGGGACAGGGTAATGAAAAACTGTTTTTT | CASSKVPGQGNEKLFF | TRBV5-8 | NA | TRBJ1-4 | TRBD1
TGTGCCAGTAGTATCACAGGGACCCCTGAAGCTTTCTTT | CASSITGTPEAFF | TRBV19 | NA | TRBJ1-1 | NA
TGTGCCAGCTCACCAGTGGGGGGGAACAATGAGCAGTTCTTC | CASSPVGGNNEQFF | TRBV18 | NA | TRBJ2-1 | TRBD2
TGCAGAGACAGGGAGTGTAGCGAGCAGTACTTC | CRDRECSEQYF | TRBV29-1 | NA | TRBJ2-7 | TRBD1
TGTGCCAGTAGTATCGTCTGGGACAGGGGTGAAAAACTGTTTTTT | CASSIVWDRGEKLFF | TRBV19 | NA | TRBJ1-4 | TRBD1
TGCGCCAGCAGCTTGGACAGCAGCTCCTACGAGCAGTACTTC | CASSLDSSSYEQYF | TRBV5-1 | NA | TRBJ2-7 | NA
TGTGCCAGCAGCTCCCCCCCGGCGGACACTGAAGCTTTCTTT | CASSSPPADTEAFF | TRBV11-2 | NA | TRBJ1-1 | NA
TGTGCCAGCAGCTTAGACAGGAACACTGAAGCTTTCTTT | CASSLDRNTEAFF | TRBV7-7 | NA | TRBJ1-1 | NA
TGTGCCAGCAGCCGACAGGGGGATGGGGATGAGCAGTTCTTC | CASSRQGDGDEQFF | TRBV4-2 | NA | TRBJ2-1 | TRBD1
TGTGCCAGCAGCCGCCGGGGCCCCTACGATGAGCAGTTCTTC | CASSRRGPYDEQFF | TRBV11-2 | few | TRBJ2-1 | NA
TGCGCCAGCAGCCGGATATTCAGGTTGTCCTACGAGCAGTACTTC | CASSRIFRLSYEQYF | TRBV4-1 | medium-sized | TRBJ2-7 | NA
TGTGCCAGCAGCCTAGAGGGACTAGCTGCCTACGAGCAGTACTTC | CASSLEGLAAYEQYF | TRBV7-2 | once | TRBJ2-7 | TRBD2
TGTGCCAGCTCACCGGGACTAGCGGGCTTGGGAGATACGCAGTATTTT | CASSPGLAGLGDTQYF | TRBV18 | once | TRBJ2-3 | TRBD2
TGTGCCAGCAGCCCCGATGGTGGGGGAATGGACACTGAAGCTTTCTTT | CASSPDGGGMDTEAFF | TRBV7-9 | NA | TRBJ1-1 | NA
TGTGCCAGCAGTTACTCAGTCCTAGCGGGGGGGGAGACCCAGTACTTC | CASSYSVLAGGETQYF | TRBV6-5 | NA | TRBJ2-5 | TRBD2
TGTGCCAGCAGTGACAGCGGGCCTTCCAATTACAATGAGCAGTTCTTC | CASSDSGPSNYNEQFF | TRBV25-1 | NA | TRBJ2-1 | NA
TGTGCCAGCAGTGAAGTTAGGGCAGGCGAGCAGTACTTC | CASSEVRAGEQYF | TRBV2 | NA | TRBJ2-7 | NA
TGTGCCAGCAGCCCACAGGGAGGCACTGAAGCTTTCTTT | CASSPQGGTEAFF | TRBV7-3 | NA | TRBJ1-1 | NA
TGTGCCATCAGTGAGTGGGGGGGGAACACTGAAGCTTTCTTT | CAISEWGGNTEAFF | TRBV10-3 | few | TRBJ1-1 | NA
TGTGCCAGCCGTGCTGATACCGACGAGCAGTACTTC | CASRADTDEQYF | TRBV2 | NA | TRBJ2-7 | NA
TGCAGCGCAGGACTAGCGGGTTTGGCGGGTGAGCAGTACTTC | CSAGLAGLAGEQYF | TRBV29-1 | few | TRBJ2-7 | TRBD2
TGTGCCAGCAGCTTGCCGGGGAAGATGAACACTGAAGCTTTCTTT | CASSLPGKMNTEAFF | TRBV5-4 | once | TRBJ1-1 | NA
TGTGCCAGTAGTACAGGGGACAGGGATAATTCACCCCTCCACTTT | CASSTGDRDNSPLHF | TRBV19 | NA | TRBJ1-6 | TRBD1
TGTGCCTGGAGTGCGACAGGCTCCGAAGCCCAGCATTTT | CAWSATGSEAQHF | TRBV30 | once | TRBJ1-5 | NA
TGTGCCAGCAGCTACCAAGAGACCCAGTACTTC | CASSYQETQYF | TRBV5-6 | once | TRBJ2-5 | NA
TGCGCCAGCAGCTTAGTTGAGGGGGCTGAAGCTTTCTTT | CASSLVEGAEAFF | TRBV5-1 | NA | TRBJ1-1 | NA
TGCGCCAGCAGCTTGCCTTGGGCAGGTGAAGCTTTCTTT | CASSLPWAGEAFF | TRBV5-1 | NA | TRBJ1-1 | NA
TGCGCCAGCAGCTTGGAGTTGGGGGCTTCCTTGATCTTTGTAGAGACCCAGTACTTC | CASSLELGASLIFVETQYF | TRBV5-1 | NA | TRBJ2-5 | NA
TGTGCCAGCAGCCTCAAAGTTAGCGGGAGCGGCAATACGCAGTATTTT | CASSLKVSGSGNTQYF | TRBV9 | many | TRBJ2-3 | TRBD2
TGTGCCAGCAGTGGTATAGTGGGGGGGCGGGATACGCAGTATTTT | CASSGIVGGRDTQYF | TRBV2 | NA | TRBJ2-3 | NA
TGTGCCAGCAAAGGGACCGCTAACACCGGGGAGCTGTTTTTT | CASKGTANTGELFF | TRBV6-4 | NA | TRBJ2-2 | NA
TGTGCCAGCAGCTTAGTGGGACAGGGGTTTGAAAAACTGTTTTTT | CASSLVGQGFEKLFF | TRBV7-9 | NA | TRBJ1-4 | TRBD1
TGTGCCAGTAGTATAGGGTGGCAGGGAGCTTTCTTT | CASSIGWQGAFF | TRBV19 | NA | TRBJ1-1 | NA
TGTGCCAGCAGTGAAGCCCCCAGGGGGCGGGGTGGCTACACCTTC | CASSEAPRGRGGYTF | TRBV6-1 | NA | TRBJ1-2 | TRBD1
TGTGCCAGCAGTTTTGCGCCGACCTCCTACAATGAGCAGTTCTTC | CASSFAPTSYNEQFF | TRBV27 | NA | TRBJ2-1 | NA
TGTGCCAGCACCTCTGGGACAGGGCGAAATGAGCAGTTCTTC | CASTSGTGRNEQFF | TRBV7-9 | NA | TRBJ2-1 | TRBD1
TGTGCCAGTAGTATTGCGACAGGGAGGAACTATGGCTACACCTTC | CASSIATGRNYGYTF | TRBV19 | medium-sized | TRBJ1-2 | TRBD1
TGTGCCACCAGAATGGGACGAATGGACTCCTACGAGCAGTACTTC | CATRMGRMDSYEQYF | TRBV15 | NA | TRBJ2-7 | NA
TGTGCCAGCAGCCCCCGGGCGAACACTGAAGCTTTCTTT | CASSPRANTEAFF | TRBV4-2 | NA | TRBJ1-1 | NA
TGTGCCAGCAGTGTCTTGCCTTCAGGGGTTGGAGGGGCCCAGTACTTC | CASSVLPSGVGGAQYF | TRBV6-1 | NA | TRBJ2-5 | NA
TGCGCCAGCAGCGTAGCGGGTCGACTCACAGATACGCAGTATTTT | CASSVAGRLTDTQYF | TRBV5-1 | NA | TRBJ2-3 | TRBD2
TGCGCCAGCAGCCTTACACACGGATGGGGAAGCGAGCAGTACTTC | CASSLTHGWGSEQYF | TRBV5-1 | NA | TRBJ2-7 | NA
TGTGCCAGCAGCCCGAGGACAGGACCTGGCACTGAAGCTTTCTTT | CASSPRTGPGTEAFF | TRBV5-4 | once | TRBJ1-1 | TRBD1
TGCGCCAGCAGCTTGGGGGCCGGCGCATTGGAGACCCAGTACTTC | CASSLGAGALETQYF | TRBV5-1 | NA | TRBJ2-5 | NA
TGTGCCAGCAGTGAAGGATCAGGACGGGAGCGAGAGACCCAGTACTTC | CASSEGSGRERETQYF | TRBV25-1 | NA | TRBJ2-5 | NA
TGTGCCAGCACCGCGGTGGGCGCGTACCAAGAGACCCAGTACTTC | CASTAVGAYQETQYF | TRBV6-1 | NA | TRBJ2-5 | NA